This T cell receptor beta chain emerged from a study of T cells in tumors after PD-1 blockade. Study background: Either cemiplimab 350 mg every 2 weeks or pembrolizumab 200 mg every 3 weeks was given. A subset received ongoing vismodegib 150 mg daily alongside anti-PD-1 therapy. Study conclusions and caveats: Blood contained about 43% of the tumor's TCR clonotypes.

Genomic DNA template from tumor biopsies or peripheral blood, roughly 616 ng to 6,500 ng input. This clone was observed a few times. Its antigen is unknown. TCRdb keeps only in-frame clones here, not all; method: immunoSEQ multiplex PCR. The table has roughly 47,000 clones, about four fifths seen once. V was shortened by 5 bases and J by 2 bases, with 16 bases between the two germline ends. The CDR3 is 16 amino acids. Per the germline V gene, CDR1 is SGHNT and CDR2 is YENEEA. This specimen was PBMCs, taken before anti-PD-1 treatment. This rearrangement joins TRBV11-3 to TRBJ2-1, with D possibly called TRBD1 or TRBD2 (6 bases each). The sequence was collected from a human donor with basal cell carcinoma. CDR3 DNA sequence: TGTGCCAGCAGCCTGGGGGGCGGGGAACCCTACAATGAGCAGTTCTTC. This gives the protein CASSLGGGEPYNEQFF.